A single sample is the source of the 32 T cell receptor beta chains below, sequenced in a study of ipilimumab plus nivolumab after autologous stem cell transplantation. Repertoires were generated with immunoSEQ multiplex PCR, while TCRdb's copy carries only in-frame clones and drops some. The data show roughly 86,000 clones, around 80% seen once. Material: PBMCs, obtained in a trial of ipilimumab plus nivolumab as post-transplant consolidation. The receptors were sampled from a male donor with diffuse large B-cell lymphoma.

CDR3 coding DNA: TGTGCCAGCAGTTACTCGAGGACAGGGCTCCACGAGCAGTACTTC. Translation gives CASSYSRTGLHEQYF. The chain carries TRBV6-6 and TRBJ2-7, with 8 nucleotides matching TRBD1. V was pared by 0 bases and J by 5 bases, with 6 bases of the junction left unmatched. The CDR3 spans 15 residues. Germline CDR1 is MNHNY and CDR2 is SVGAGI (reference sequence).

This rearrangement joins TRBV18 to TRBJ2-7; D assignment may be TRBD1 or TRBD2 (6 bases each). Trimming removed 6 bases from V and 4 bases from J, with 16 bases in between. This CDR3 region has 14 residues. Germline CDR1 is KGHSH and CDR2 is LQKENI. The DNA of the CDR3 is TGTGCCAGCTCCCCCTTTGGAGGGGGATACGAGCAGTACTTC. Protein product: CASSPFGGGYEQYF.

V and J are TRBV6-6 and TRBJ2-7; possible D gene TRBD2, 6 bases. This CDR3 is built from 13 residues. Germline assignment: CDR1 MNHNY and CDR2 SVGAGI (reference sequence). Trimming removed 5 bases from V and 3 bases from J, with 11 bases in between. The CDR3 bases are TGTGCCAGCAGTCCGGACTACTACTACGAGCAGTACTTC. It specifies CASSPDYYYEQYF.

The chain combines TRBV2 with TRBJ2-2, with 7 nucleotides matching TRBD1. The germline CDR1 and CDR2 sequences are SNHLY and FYNNEI. V lost 10 bases to trimming and J lost 1 base; unmatched junction nucleotides: 6. CDR3 length equals 14 residues. CDR3 protein: CATKGTVNTGELFF. Here the CDR3 DNA reads TGTGCCACCAAGGGGACAGTGAACACCGGGGAGCTGTTTTTT.

The V call is TRBV7-8, the J call TRBJ2-1; D not resolved. This CDR3 has 16 amino acids. The germline CDR1 and CDR2 sequences are SGHVS and FQNEAQ. V dropped 1 base and J dropped 0 bases, with 10 bases sitting between them. Here the CDR3 reads CASSLDGKSSYNEQFF. The CDR3 bases are TGTGCCAGCAGCTTAGACGGTAAGAGCTCCTACAATGAGCAGTTCTTC.

The chain joins TRBV6-6 to TRBJ2-3; weak D call: TRBD2 (5 bases). The V gene's germline CDR1 is MNHNY and CDR2 SVGAGI (reference sequence). This CDR3 has 16 amino acids. V was pared by 6 bases and J by 2 bases, with 18 bases between. The CDR3 coding sequence is TGTGCCAGCAGATCACCCGCCGGGAAGGACACAGATACGCAGTATTTT. Its protein is CASRSPAGKDTDTQYF.

This clone has a single count. The V gene is TRBV6-5, the J gene TRBJ1-2; D ambiguous. The germline V gene encodes CDR1 MNHEY and CDR2 SVGAGI. The CDR3 runs to 14 residues. The V and J ends lost 5 bases and 4 bases respectively, with 14 bases between them. The CDR3 DNA reads as TGTGCCAGCAGTATCCGCGACGGTTCCTATGGCTACACCTTC. Translation: CASSIRDGSYGYTF.

The chain joins TRBV10-2 to TRBJ1-1; D uncertain. The germline gives CDR1 WSHSY, CDR2 SAAADI. V was clipped by 10 bases and J by 1 base, with 10 bases between them. This CDR3 contains 12 residues. The CDR3: CATSLGNTEAFF. The CDR3 DNA follows: TGCGCCACTTCTCTCGGGAACACTGAAGCTTTCTTT.

This chain uses TRBV2 with TRBJ2-2; D is perhaps TRBD1 or TRBD2 (7 bases each). Trimming removed 6 bases from V and 5 bases from J, with 16 bases in between. In germline, CDR1 is SNHLY, CDR2 FYNNEI. The CDR3 extends over 15 amino acids. The CDR3 protein is CASRTGTAGTGELFF. The CDR3 DNA reads as TGTGCCAGCAGGACCGGGACAGCGGGGACCGGGGAGCTGTTTTTT. Variable domain in full (rest from reference TRBV2 and TRBJ2-2): EPEVTQTPSHQVTQMGQEVILRCVPISNHLYFYWYRQILGQKVEFLVSFYNNEISEKSEIFDDQFSVERPDGSNFTLKIRSTKLEDSAMYFCASRTGTAGTGELFFGEGSRLTVL.

This clone was seen more than once but under ten times. The V call is TRBV20-1, the J call TRBJ1-1, with D possibly matching TRBD1 (5 bases). Trimming pared 3 bases from V and 14 bases from J, leaving 16 bases between. Germline CDR1 reads DFQATT; CDR2 reads SNEGSKA (reference sequence). The CDR3 has 11 residues. CDR3 region: CSASWQGSPFF. For the CDR3, the DNA is TGCAGTGCTAGCTGGCAGGGCTCCCCGTTCTTT.

The chain has TRBV4-1 and TRBJ2-4; D tentatively reads TRBD1 or TRBD2 (5 bases each). V shed 3 bases and J shed 6 bases, with 21 bases lying between them. Germline CDR1 is MGHRA and CDR2 is YSYEKL. CDR3 size: 17 residues. The CDR3 DNA reads as TGCGCCAGCAGCCATTCCTGGGACGACACTTCCTCAAACATTCAGTACTTC. Its protein product is CASSHSWDDTSSNIQYF.

V usage is TRBV30 and J usage is TRBJ1-1; TRBD1 is a possible D gene (5 bases). CDR1 GTSNPN and CDR2 SVGIG come from the germline V gene (reference sequence). Trimming left V 3 bases short and J 1 base short, with 12 bases between. The CDR3 length is 14 residues. CDR3 in DNA: TGTGCCTGGAGCTCGGGACGGTCGAACACTGAAGCTTTCTTT. It yields the protein CAWSSGRSNTEAFF.

The chain has TRBV7-9 and TRBJ2-5, with 8 bases matching TRBD1. CDR3 length: 13 amino acids. Germline loops: CDR1 SEHNR, CDR2 FQNEAQ (reference sequence). V dropped 6 bases and J dropped 5; count of bases not matched to a gene: 5. In nucleotides, the CDR3 is TGTGCCAGCAGACGACAGGGGCACGAGACCCAGTACTTC. Its translation is CASRRQGHETQYF.

The rearrangement links TRBV13 to TRBJ2-1, with TRBD2 matching 8 bases. Germline trimming cut 2 bases from V and 6 bases from J; bases unmatched to any gene: 6. The CDR3 consists of 15 residues. CDR1 PRHDT and CDR2 FYEKMQ come from the germline V gene (reference sequence). The CDR3 loop reads CASSLSAGGPNEQFF. The CDR3 DNA is TGTGCCAGCAGCTTAAGCGCGGGGGGCCCCAATGAGCAGTTCTTC.

This chain uses TRBV7-9 with TRBJ2-5, with TRBD1 matching 8 bases. Germline V lookup: CDR1 SEHNR, CDR2 FQNEAQ (reference sequence). J lost 3 bases, V lost 5 bases, and 11 bases had no gene match. The CDR3 extends over 16 amino acids. CDR3 in amino acids: CASSPRGTGAKETQYF. The CDR3 DNA reads TGTGCCAGCAGCCCCCGGGGGACAGGCGCCAAAGAGACCCAGTACTTC.

The chain combines TRBV20-1 with TRBJ2-5; D remains unclear. Trimming pared 6 bases from V and 2 bases from J, leaving 7 bases between. The CDR3 has 11 amino acids. Germline assignment: CDR1 DFQATT and CDR2 SNEGSKA (reference sequence). The DNA of the CDR3 is TGCAGTGCGGTCACACAAGAGACCCAGTACTTC. It encodes CSAVTQETQYF.

This clone was detected once. V gene TRBV5-1 combines with J gene TRBJ1-2; TRBD1 matches at 12 bases. The junction had 8 bases not matched to a gene; V was cut back by 3 bases and J by 2 bases. The CDR3 runs 17 residues. Germline V lookup: CDR1 SGHRS, CDR2 YFSETQ. The chain's CDR3 is CASSSTGTGGANYGYTF. CDR3 DNA: TGCGCCAGCAGCTCCACCGGGACAGGGGGCGCGAACTATGGCTACACCTTC.

The V and J genes are TRBV7-2 and TRBJ2-3; unclear D gene. There are 15 residues in the CDR3. The V end was cut by 3 bases, the J end by 1 base, with 11 bases between. Germline V gene data show CDR1 as SGHTA and CDR2 as FQGNSA. CDR3 sequence (DNA): TGTGCCAGCAGCTTCACCCGAAGAGGCACAGATACGCAGTATTTT. Protein product: CASSFTRRGTDTQYF.

This clone was recorded at least ten times. The genes are TRBV13 and TRBJ1-1; no clear D gene. Trimming cost V 1 base and J 6 bases, with 15 bases left between them. This CDR3 is 15 amino acids long. Germline values: CDR1 PRHDT, CDR2 FYEKMQ (reference sequence). The DNA of the CDR3 is TGTGCCAGCAGCTTAGTCGCCCGTTTCGGGTCTGAAGCTTTCTTT. Protein: CASSLVARFGSEAFF.

This clone occurred a few times. The chain carries TRBV7-2 and TRBJ2-7; D call uncertain. V was cut by 3 bases and J by 2 bases, with 8 bases left in between. The germline V gene encodes CDR1 SGHTA and CDR2 FQGNSA. CDR3 length: 13 residues. CDR3 DNA: TGTGCCAGCAGCTTGGATGCGGCCTACGAGCAGTACTTC. This translates into CASSLDAAYEQYF.

The rearrangement joins TRBV5-1 to TRBJ2-1; TRBD2 aligns across 14 bases. The germline V gene has CDR1 SGHRS and CDR2 YFSETQ. V lost 5 bases to trimming and J lost 8 bases; unmatched junction nucleotides: 6. There are 15 residues in the CDR3. This CDR3 is CASRPPGLAGDEQFF. The CDR3 region has the DNA TGCGCCAGCAGACCTCCGGGACTAGCGGGGGATGAGCAGTTCTTC.

The rearrangement joins TRBV30 to TRBJ1-1; 8 bases are a match to TRBD1. This CDR3 comprises 12 residues. Trimming removed 5 bases from V and 4 bases from J; junction bases left unmatched: 3. Germline V gene sequence: CDR1 GTSNPN, CDR2 SVGIG (reference sequence). The CDR3 sequence is CAWGQGATEAFF. The CDR3 coding sequence is TGTGCCTGGGGACAGGGCGCCACTGAAGCTTTCTTT.

The chain uses TRBV11-3 and TRBJ2-3; D is uncertain. V was cut by 1 base and J by 6 bases, with 5 bases left in between. The CDR3 contains 12 residues. Germline V gene sequence: CDR1 SGHNT, CDR2 YENEEA. As DNA, the CDR3 is TGTGCCAGCAGCTTAGGGGATGATACGCAGTATTTT. This translates into CASSLGDDTQYF.

This chain connects TRBV7-2 to TRBJ1-2, with 7 bases aligning to TRBD1. The CDR3 length is 16 residues. V shed 2 bases, J shed 4 bases, and the junction held 10 bases outside the gene matches. In germline, CDR1 is SGHTA, CDR2 FQGNSA. CDR3 DNA sequence: TGTGCCAGCAGCTTATCTCGAGGGGGCGCCGGCTATGGCTACACCTTC. It codes for CASSLSRGGAGYGYTF.

The chain recombines TRBV13 with TRBJ2-3, with 7 bases aligning to TRBD2. The CDR3 has 14 amino acids. Germline loops: CDR1 PRHDT, CDR2 FYEKMQ (reference sequence). The J segment lost 5 bases and the V segment lost 2 bases, leaving 4 bases of the junction unmatched. In DNA form, the CDR3 reads TGTGCCAGCAGCTTACGGGGCGGGGGAGATACGCAGTATTTT. This codes for CASSLRGGGDTQYF.

The genes are TRBV10-3 and TRBJ2-1; no firm D call. The ends were cut back, 3 bases at V and 5 bases at J, with 8 bases in the middle. CDR3 size: 13 residues. CDR1 and CDR2 from the germline V gene are ENHRY and SYGVKD. The CDR3 DNA is TGTGCCATCAGTGACGGCCGGGACAATGAGCAGTTCTTC. Translating gives CAISDGRDNEQFF.

This chain uses TRBV19 with TRBJ2-7, with unresolved D. Germline CDR1 LNHDA, CDR2 SQIVND (reference sequence). CDR3 length: 15 residues. The V gene lost 5 bases and the J gene lost 3 bases, with 17 bases spanning the gap. Here the CDR3 DNA reads TGTGCCAGTAGTCAAAAGTGGGTCTCAAGCTACGAGCAGTACTTC. It specifies CASSQKWVSSYEQYF.

The rearrangement uses TRBV6-5 and TRBJ2-3; weak D call: TRBD1 (6 bases). The V gene's germline CDR1 is MNHEY and CDR2 SVGAGI. V was clipped by 2 bases and J by 3 bases, with 9 bases between them. This CDR3 is 14 amino acids long. CDR3 sequence (DNA): TGTGCCAGCAGTTACGGACAGTTTACAGATACGCAGTATTTT. Translation gives CASSYGQFTDTQYF.

CDR3 loop: CASSLRQNTGELFF. CDR3 bases: TGCGCCAGCAGCTTGCGACAGAACACCGGGGAGCTGTTTTTT. V usage is TRBV5-1 and J usage is TRBJ2-2; D is unclear. The germline CDR1 and CDR2 sequences are SGHRS and YFSETQ. V lost 1 base to trimming and J lost 1 base, with 5 bases between them. The CDR3 totals 14 residues.

This clone is judged medium-sized. The CDR3 DNA follows: TGTGCCAGTAACCAAGGGGCCGGCTCCTACAATGAGCAGTTCTTC. Translated: CASNQGAGSYNEQFF. J is TRBJ2-1 and V is TRBV19; maybe TRBD1 (5 bases). V lost 7 bases and J lost 0, with 13 bases in between. The CDR3 length is 15 residues. Germline V gene lookup returns CDR1 LNHDA and CDR2 SQIVND (reference sequence).

The genes are TRBV27 and TRBJ1-5; a possible D gene is TRBD1 (5 bases). Germline CDR1 and CDR2: MNHEY and SMNVEV (reference sequence). The CDR3 consists of 13 residues. Trimming pared 3 bases from V and 7 bases from J, leaving 10 bases between. The CDR3 DNA is TGTGCCAGCAGTTTGCGGGGACGACAGCCCCAGCATTTT. Translated, it gives CASSLRGRQPQHF.

This chain uses TRBV5-4 with TRBJ1-1, with 8 bases identical to TRBD1. This CDR3 is 12 amino acids long. V was pared by 4 bases and J by 8 bases, with 4 bases of the junction left unmatched. Germline CDR1 reads SGHNT; CDR2 reads YYREEE (reference sequence). The chain's CDR3 is CASSHWDREAFF. The CDR3, as DNA: TGTGCCAGCAGCCATTGGGACAGGGAAGCTTTCTTT.